The 19 T cell receptor beta chains listed next were all sequenced from one sample in a study of blood T cell repertoires in COVID-19. Assay used: immunoSEQ multiplex PCR; TCRdb lists only in-frame clones, some missing. The sample includes 110,000 to 150,000 clones, 80% to 90% of them seen just once. Sequenced material: PBMCs or T cells enriched from blood (not recorded which). These receptors all stem from a man in his sixties who had recovered from COVID-19.

The chain combines TRBV11-2 with TRBJ2-2; possible D gene TRBD2, 6 bases. This CDR3 is built from 13 residues. The V gene lost 0 bases and the J gene lost 8 bases, with 7 bases spanning the gap. Germline CDR1 and CDR2: SGHAT and FQNNGV. The CDR3 DNA sequence: TGTGCCAGCAGCTTAGAGGGGGGTGGGGAGCTGTTTTTT. Translation: CASSLEGGGELFF.

The V call is TRBV5-1, the J call TRBJ2-2, with no clear D. There are 15 residues in the CDR3. From germline, CDR1 is SGHRS and CDR2 YFSETQ. The V and J ends lost 4 bases and 6 bases respectively, with 16 bases between them. CDR3 loop: CASSPRLAPAGELFF. In DNA, the CDR3 is TGCGCCAGCAGCCCAAGACTCGCCCCAGCCGGGGAGCTGTTTTTT.

The V gene is TRBV6-2 or TRBV6-3, the J gene TRBJ2-5; perhaps TRBD2 as D (6 bases). The CDR3 spans 15 residues. The V and J ends lost 2 bases and 5 bases respectively, with 15 bases between them. Germline V gene sequence: CDR1 MNHEY, CDR2 SVGEGT. The CDR3 loop is CASSYGSGGRETQYF. The DNA of the CDR3 is TGTGCCAGCAGTTACGGGTCCGGGGGTAGGGAGACCCAGTACTTC.

CDR3 sequence: CAIKPGTGNQPQHF. DNA for the CDR3: TGTGCCATCAAACCAGGGACAGGGAACCAGCCCCAGCATTTT. This sequence joins TRBV10-3 and TRBJ1-5, with 9 bases matching TRBD1. Germline assignment: CDR1 ENHRY and CDR2 SYGVKD. Trimming at V came to 7 bases and at J to 7 bases, leaving 8 bases not matched to a gene. The CDR3 covers 14 residues.

This sequence joins TRBV28 and TRBJ2-7; the match to TRBD2 covers 8 bases. The trim removed 6 bases at V and 4 bases at J, leaving 11 bases unmatched. Germline V CDR1 and CDR2: MDHEN, SYDVKM. This CDR3 has 15 residues. Written as DNA, the CDR3 is TGTGCCAGCAGGAGGGGTGACGGGGGGGAGTACGAGCAGTACTTC. Its protein is CASRRGDGGEYEQYF. Complete variable domain (other parts from reference TRBV28 and TRBJ2-7): DVKVTQSSRYLVKRTGEKVFLECVQDMDHENMFWYRQDPGLGLRLIYFSYDVKMKEKGDIPEGYSVSREKKERFSLILESASTNQTSMYLCASRRGDGGEYEQYFGPGTRLTVT.

The rearrangement links TRBV30 to TRBJ2-7; 10 bases match TRBD1. This CDR3 has 14 residues. Germline CDR1 is GTSNPN and CDR2 is SVGIG (reference sequence). With 2 bases clipped from V and 2 bases from J, the junction kept 3 bases outside the gene matches. CDR3 sequence (DNA): TGTGCCTGGAGTCTTGGGACAGGGGCCTACGAGCAGTACTTC. Its translation is CAWSLGTGAYEQYF.

The chain recombines TRBV6-5 with TRBJ2-3; D is unclear. The V end was cut by 6 bases, the J end by 4 bases, with 8 bases between. The germline CDR1 and CDR2 sequences are MNHEY and SVGAGI. This CDR3 has 12 residues. The CDR3 bases are TGTGCCAGCAGATCCCATTCAGATACGCAGTATTTT. Encoded protein: CASRSHSDTQYF.

The CDR3 reads CASGQGVTTDTQYF. CDR3 nucleotide sequence: TGCGCCAGCGGTCAGGGGGTTACCACAGATACGCAGTATTTT. V is TRBV4-1 and J is TRBJ2-3; 7 bases fit TRBD1. Unmatched junction bases numbered 7, after V lost 8 bases and J lost 2 bases. CDR1 and CDR2 (germline): MGHRA, YSYEKL. The CDR3 loop spans 14 amino acids.

The genes are TRBV19 and TRBJ1-5; 7 nucleotides align to TRBD1. The V segment lost 6 bases and the J segment 3 bases; nucleotides outside the gene matches: 11. The CDR3 totals 16 residues. Germline CDR1 LNHDA, CDR2 SQIVND (reference sequence). CDR3 sequence reads: CASSSSRQGHNQPQHF. DNA of the CDR3: TGTGCCAGTAGCTCCTCGAGACAGGGTCACAATCAGCCCCAGCATTTT.

The V and J genes are TRBV7-4 and TRBJ1-6; the D gene is possibly TRBD1 (5 bases). Between the trimmed V and J ends, which lost 5 bases and 7 bases, there was a span of 15 bases. CDR3 size: 15 residues. Per germline, CDR1 SGHVT and CDR2 SQSDAQ. The CDR3 protein is CASSRRRRGNSPLHF. CDR3 nucleotides: TGTGCCAGCAGCCGTCGGAGGCGGGGGAATTCACCCCTCCACTTT.

The V call is TRBV7-9, the J call TRBJ1-3; 7 nucleotides line up with TRBD1. This CDR3 is 16 amino acids long. CDR1 is SEHNR, CDR2 FQNEAQ, per germline (reference sequence). V was clipped by 5 bases and J by 4 bases; unmatched bases: 11. The CDR3 sequence: CASSPRQGTKGNTIYF. The CDR3 region has the DNA TGTGCCAGCAGCCCCCGACAGGGAACGAAAGGAAACACCATATATTTT.

V usage is TRBV25-1 and J usage is TRBJ1-3, with TRBD1 as a possible D gene (5 bases). The CDR3 loop spans 13 amino acids. CDR1 MGHDK and CDR2 SYGVNS come from the germline V gene. V gave up 5 bases and J gave up 1 base, with 6 bases separating them. As DNA, the CDR3 is TGTGCCAGCAGTCCAGGGTCTGGAAACACCATATATTTT. Its translation: CASSPGSGNTIYF. Combining the CDR3 with reference TRBV25-1 and TRBJ1-3 gives the whole variable domain EADIYQTPRYLVIGTGKKITLECSQTMGHDKMYWYQQDPGMELHLIHYSYGVNSTEKGDLSSESTVSRIRTEHFPLTLESARPSHTSQYLCASSPGSGNTIYFGEGSWLTVV.

This clone came up once. V gene TRBV9 combines with J gene TRBJ2-5; maybe TRBD2 (6 bases). Per the germline V gene, CDR1 is SGDLS and CDR2 is YYNGEE. The CDR3 has 16 amino acids. Between the trimmed V and J ends, which lost 0 bases and 1 base, there was a span of 13 bases. The CDR3 coding sequence is TGTGCCAGCAGCGTAGGTGCTAGCGATAGCCAAGAGACCCAGTACTTC. Amino acid sequence: CASSVGASDSQETQYF.

V gene TRBV18 combines with J gene TRBJ2-5; D is perhaps TRBD2 (6 bases). The length of the CDR3 is 15 residues. V lost 3 bases to trimming and J lost 3 bases, with 14 bases between them. The V gene's germline CDR1 is KGHSH and CDR2 LQKENI. This CDR3 reads CASSPYRGGEETQYF. For the CDR3, the DNA is TGTGCCAGCTCACCGTATCGGGGCGGGGAAGAGACCCAGTACTTC.

J is TRBJ1-2 and V is TRBV5-5; D ambiguous. The V gene lost 0 bases and the J gene lost 6 bases, with 21 bases spanning the gap. This CDR3 comprises 17 residues. Per germline, CDR1 SGHKS and CDR2 YYEKEE (reference sequence). CDR3 amino acids: CASSLVEWAGEVDGYTF. CDR3 in DNA: TGTGCCAGCAGCTTGGTCGAGTGGGCTGGGGAGGTCGATGGCTACACCTTC.

The gene calls are TRBV30 and TRBJ2-7; TRBD2 might be the D (6 bases). The CDR3 sequence is 14 residues long. V shed 4 bases and J shed 3 bases, with 16 bases lying between them. Germline V gives CDR1 GTSNPN, CDR2 SVGIG (reference sequence). CDR3 sequence: CAWTGRGRFYEQYF. CDR3 DNA sequence: TGTGCCTGGACGGGACGAGGGAGGTTCTACGAGCAGTACTTC.

The chain uses TRBV9 and TRBJ1-1; unclear D gene. V was cut by 4 bases and J by 2 bases, with 12 bases left in between. CDR1 SGDLS and CDR2 YYNGEE come from the germline V gene. The CDR3 runs to 14 residues. The CDR3 protein is CASSPHGSNTEAFF. In DNA form, the CDR3 reads TGTGCCAGCAGCCCCCACGGTTCCAACACTGAAGCTTTCTTT. The full variable domain, in which reference TRBV9 and TRBJ1-1 provide the parts outside the CDR3, is DSGVTQTPKHLITATGQRVTLRCSPRSGDLSVYWYQQSLDQGLQFLIQYYNGEERAKGNILERFSAQQFPDLHSELNLSSLELGDSALYFCASSPHGSNTEAFFGQGTRLTVV.

V gene TRBV5-1 combines with J gene TRBJ2-1; D is undetermined. Germline CDR1 reads SGHRS; CDR2 reads YFSETQ. CDR3 length: 13 amino acids. The germline V and J ends were trimmed by 7 bases and 3 bases, with 11 bases remaining between them. CDR3 in DNA: TGCGCCAGCGGAGACTCGATCTACAATGAGCAGTTCTTC. Translated, it gives CASGDSIYNEQFF.

This chain connects TRBV14 to TRBJ1-6; the D gene is possibly TRBD1 (6 bases). The CDR3 has 13 amino acids. Trimming shortened V by 6 bases and J by 10 bases, and 13 bases separated the two germline ends. Germline CDR1 reads SGHDN; CDR2 reads FVKESK. The DNA of the CDR3 is TGTGCCAGCAGTTCACAGGGTGGCTCACCCCTCCACTTT. Its protein product is CASSSQGGSPLHF.